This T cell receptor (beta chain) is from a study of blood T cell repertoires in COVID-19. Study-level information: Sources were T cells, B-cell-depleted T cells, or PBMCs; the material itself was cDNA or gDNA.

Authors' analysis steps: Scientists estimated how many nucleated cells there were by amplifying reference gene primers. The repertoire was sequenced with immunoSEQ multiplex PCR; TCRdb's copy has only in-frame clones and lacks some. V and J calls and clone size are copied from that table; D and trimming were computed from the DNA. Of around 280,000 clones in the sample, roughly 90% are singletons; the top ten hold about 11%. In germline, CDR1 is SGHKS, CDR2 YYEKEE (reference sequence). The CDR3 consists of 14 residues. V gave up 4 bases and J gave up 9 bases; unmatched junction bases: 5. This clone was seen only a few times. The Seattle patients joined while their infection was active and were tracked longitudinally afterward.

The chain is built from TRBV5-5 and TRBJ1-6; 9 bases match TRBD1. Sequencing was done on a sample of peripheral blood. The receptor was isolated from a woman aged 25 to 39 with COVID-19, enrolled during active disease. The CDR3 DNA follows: TGTGCCAGCAGCCGGGACAGGGTGGGTTCACCCCTCCACTTT. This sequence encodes CASSRDRVGSPLHF. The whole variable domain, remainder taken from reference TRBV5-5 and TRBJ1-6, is DAGVTQSPTHLIKTRGQQVTLRCSPISGHKSVSWYQQVLGQGPQFIFQYYEKEERGRGNFPDRFSARQFPNYSSELNVNALLLGDSALYLCASSRDRVGSPLHFGNGTRLTVT.